This T cell receptor beta chain was recorded in a study of cytomegalovirus exposure and HLA in healthy donors. PCR employed 60 Vbeta and 13 Jbeta primers. Method: immunoSEQ multiplex PCR; TCRdb's copy keeps in-frame clones and lacks some. Of approximately 100,000 clones in the sample, 80% are singletons; the top ten hold 2% to 2.5%. With respect to this clone: Its antigen is not identified.

The study, taken as a whole, reports: Reported findings show TCR beta sequences accurately forecast HLA-A and HLA-B alleles in most subjects. The dataset shows that most TCR sequences were rare, while some public TCRs occurred in many donors.

CDR3 length equals 15 residues. In germline, CDR1 is ENHRY, CDR2 SYGVKD. Trimming cost V 4 bases and J 6 bases; bases outside gene matches: 7. The gene calls are TRBV10-3 and TRBJ1-5; 9 bases fit TRBD1. This TCR was recovered from a man younger than 35 in good health and CMV-seronegative. Sequencing used PBMCs. The CDR3 sequence is CAISAGQGVGQPQHF. CDR3 DNA sequence: TGTGCCATCAGTGCGGGACAGGGAGTAGGTCAGCCCCAGCATTTT.